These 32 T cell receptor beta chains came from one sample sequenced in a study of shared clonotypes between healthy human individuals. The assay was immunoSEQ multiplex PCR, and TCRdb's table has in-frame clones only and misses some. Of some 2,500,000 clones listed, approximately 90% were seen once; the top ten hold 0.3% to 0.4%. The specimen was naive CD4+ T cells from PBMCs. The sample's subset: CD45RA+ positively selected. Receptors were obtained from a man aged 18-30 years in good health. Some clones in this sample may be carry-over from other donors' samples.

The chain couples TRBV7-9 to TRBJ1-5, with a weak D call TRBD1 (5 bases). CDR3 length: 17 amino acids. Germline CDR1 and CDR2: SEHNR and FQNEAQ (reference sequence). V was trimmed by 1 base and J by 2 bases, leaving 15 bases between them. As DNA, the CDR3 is TGTGCCAGCAGCTTAGGATCGGGGGAAGGAGGCAATCAGCCCCAGCATTTT. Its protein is CASSLGSGEGGNQPQHF.

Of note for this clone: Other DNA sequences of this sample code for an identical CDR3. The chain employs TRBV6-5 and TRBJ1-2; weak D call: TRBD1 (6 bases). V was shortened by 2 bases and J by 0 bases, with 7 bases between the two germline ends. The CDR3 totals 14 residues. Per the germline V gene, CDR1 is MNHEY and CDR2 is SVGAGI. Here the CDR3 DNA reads TGTGCCAGCAGTTACAGGGACACTAACTATGGCTACACCTTC. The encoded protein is CASSYRDTNYGYTF.

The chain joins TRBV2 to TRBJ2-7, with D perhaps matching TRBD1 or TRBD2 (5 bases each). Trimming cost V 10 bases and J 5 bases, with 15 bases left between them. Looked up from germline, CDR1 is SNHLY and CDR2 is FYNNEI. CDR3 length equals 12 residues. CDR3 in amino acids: CAISGTPHEQYF. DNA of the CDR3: TGTGCCATCTCCGGGACGCCTCACGAGCAGTACTTC.

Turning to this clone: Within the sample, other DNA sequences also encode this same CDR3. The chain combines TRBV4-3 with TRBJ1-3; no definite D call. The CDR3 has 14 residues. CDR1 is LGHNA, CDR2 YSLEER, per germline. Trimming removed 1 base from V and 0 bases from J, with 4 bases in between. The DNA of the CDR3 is TGCGCCAGCAGCCAAGGAAGCTCTGGAAACACCATATATTTT. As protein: CASSQGSSGNTIYF.

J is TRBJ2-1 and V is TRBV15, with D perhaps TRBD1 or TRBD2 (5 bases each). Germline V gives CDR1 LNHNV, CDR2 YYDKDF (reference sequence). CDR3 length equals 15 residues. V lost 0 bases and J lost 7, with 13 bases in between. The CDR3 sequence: CATSRDRVGGNEQFF. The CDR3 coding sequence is TGTGCCACCAGCAGAGACAGGGTAGGCGGGAATGAGCAGTTCTTC.

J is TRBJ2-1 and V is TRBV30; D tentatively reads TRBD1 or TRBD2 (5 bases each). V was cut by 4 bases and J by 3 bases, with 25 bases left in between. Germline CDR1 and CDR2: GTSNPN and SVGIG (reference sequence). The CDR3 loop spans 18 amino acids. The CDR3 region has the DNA TGTGCCTGGAAAACAGTTTTGGGGGAGCCGTCCCGCTACAATGAGCAGTTCTTC. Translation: CAWKTVLGEPSRYNEQFF. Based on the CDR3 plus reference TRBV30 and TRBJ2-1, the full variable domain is SQTIHQWPATLVQPVGSPLSLECTVEGTSNPNLYWYRQAAGRGLQLLFYSVGIGQISSEVPQNLSASRPQDRQFILSSKKLLLSDSGFYLCAWKTVLGEPSRYNEQFFGPGTRLTVL.

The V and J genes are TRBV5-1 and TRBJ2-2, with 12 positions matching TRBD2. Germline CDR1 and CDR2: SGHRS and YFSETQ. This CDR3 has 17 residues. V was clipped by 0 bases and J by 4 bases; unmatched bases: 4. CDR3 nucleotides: TGCGCCAGCAGCTTGGGACTAGCGGGAGTAGGCACCGGGGAGCTGTTTTTT. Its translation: CASSLGLAGVGTGELFF.

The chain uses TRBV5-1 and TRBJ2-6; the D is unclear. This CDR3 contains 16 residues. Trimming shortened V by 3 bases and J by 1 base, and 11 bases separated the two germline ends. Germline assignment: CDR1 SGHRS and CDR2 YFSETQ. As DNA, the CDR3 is TGCGCCAGCAGCTCCTTGTCAGGATCTGGGGCCAACGTCCTGACTTTC. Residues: CASSSLSGSGANVLTF.

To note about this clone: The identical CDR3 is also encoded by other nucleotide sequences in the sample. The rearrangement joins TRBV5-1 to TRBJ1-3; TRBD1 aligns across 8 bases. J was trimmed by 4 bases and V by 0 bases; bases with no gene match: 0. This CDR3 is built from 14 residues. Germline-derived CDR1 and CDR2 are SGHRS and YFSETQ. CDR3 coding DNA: TGCGCCAGCAGCTTGGGACAGGGGGGAAACACCATATATTTT. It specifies CASSLGQGGNTIYF. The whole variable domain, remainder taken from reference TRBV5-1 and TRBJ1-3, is KAGVTQTPRYLIKTRGQQVTLSCSPISGHRSVSWYQQTPGQGLQFLFEYFSETQRNKGNFPGRFSGRQFSNSRSEMNVSTLELGDSALYLCASSLGQGGNTIYFGEGSWLTVV.

The CDR3 sequence is CASSSLTGGFNQPQHF. The CDR3 DNA sequence: TGTGCCAGCAGTAGCCTGACAGGGGGTTTCAATCAGCCCCAGCATTTT. V gene TRBV27 combines with J gene TRBJ1-5; 9 positions match TRBD1. J lost 3 bases, V lost 5 bases, and 8 bases had no gene match. Germline lookup yields CDR1 MNHEY and CDR2 SMNVEV (reference sequence). This CDR3 contains 16 residues.

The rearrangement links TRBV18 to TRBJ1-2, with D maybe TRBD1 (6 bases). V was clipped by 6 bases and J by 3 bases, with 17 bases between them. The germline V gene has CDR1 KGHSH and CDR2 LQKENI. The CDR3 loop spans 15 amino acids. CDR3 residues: CASSPKQGVDYGYTF. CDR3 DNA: TGTGCCAGCTCTCCAAAACAGGGAGTTGACTATGGCTACACCTTC.

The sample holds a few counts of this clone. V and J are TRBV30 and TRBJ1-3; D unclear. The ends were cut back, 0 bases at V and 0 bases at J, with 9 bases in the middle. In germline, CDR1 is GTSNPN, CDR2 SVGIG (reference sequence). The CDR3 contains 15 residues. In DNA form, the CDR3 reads TGTGCCTGGAGTGTAAGCCCTTCCTCTGGAAACACCATATATTTT. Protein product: CAWSVSPSSGNTIYF.

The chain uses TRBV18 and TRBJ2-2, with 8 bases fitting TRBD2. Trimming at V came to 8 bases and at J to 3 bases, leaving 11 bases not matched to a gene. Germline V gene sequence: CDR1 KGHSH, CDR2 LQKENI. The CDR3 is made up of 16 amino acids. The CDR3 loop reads CASPKVREAHTGELFF. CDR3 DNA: TGTGCCAGCCCCAAGGTGCGGGAGGCCCACACCGGGGAGCTGTTTTTT.

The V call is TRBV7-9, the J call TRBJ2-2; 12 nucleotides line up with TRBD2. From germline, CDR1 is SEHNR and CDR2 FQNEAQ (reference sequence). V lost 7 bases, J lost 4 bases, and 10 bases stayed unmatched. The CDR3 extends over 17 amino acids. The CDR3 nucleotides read TGTGCCAGCACCCCCCCCCTAGCGGGGGGGATCACCGGGGAGCTGTTTTTT. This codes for CASTPPLAGGITGELFF.

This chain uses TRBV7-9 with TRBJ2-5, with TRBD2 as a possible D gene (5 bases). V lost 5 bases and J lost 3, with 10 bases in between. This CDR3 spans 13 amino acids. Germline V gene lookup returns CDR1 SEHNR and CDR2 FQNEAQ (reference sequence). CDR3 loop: CASSLMGEETQYF. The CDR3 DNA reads TGTGCCAGCAGCCTCATGGGAGAAGAGACCCAGTACTTC.

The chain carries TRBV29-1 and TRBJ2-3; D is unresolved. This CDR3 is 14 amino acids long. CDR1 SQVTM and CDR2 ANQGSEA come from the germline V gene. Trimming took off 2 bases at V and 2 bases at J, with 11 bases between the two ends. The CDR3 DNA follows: TGCAGCGTTGAATCGGTCCAACTCACAGATACGCAGTATTTT. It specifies CSVESVQLTDTQYF.

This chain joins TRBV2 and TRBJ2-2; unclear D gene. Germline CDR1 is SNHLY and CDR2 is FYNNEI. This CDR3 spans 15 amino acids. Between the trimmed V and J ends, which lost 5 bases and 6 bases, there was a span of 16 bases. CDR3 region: CASSPLRLAPGELFF. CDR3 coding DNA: TGTGCCAGCAGTCCCTTGCGGCTCGCGCCCGGGGAGCTGTTTTTT.

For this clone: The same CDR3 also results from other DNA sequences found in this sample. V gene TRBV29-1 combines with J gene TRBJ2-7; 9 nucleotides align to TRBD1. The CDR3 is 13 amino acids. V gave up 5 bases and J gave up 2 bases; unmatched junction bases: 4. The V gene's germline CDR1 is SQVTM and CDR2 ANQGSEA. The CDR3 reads CSVPGQGAYEQYF. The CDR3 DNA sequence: TGCAGCGTTCCGGGACAGGGAGCCTACGAGCAGTACTTC.

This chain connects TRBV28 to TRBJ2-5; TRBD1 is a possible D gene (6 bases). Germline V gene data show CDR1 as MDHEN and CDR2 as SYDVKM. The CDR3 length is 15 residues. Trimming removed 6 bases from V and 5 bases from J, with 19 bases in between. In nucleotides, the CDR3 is TGTGCCAGCAGGGTCGGAGAACAGGGTGGGGAGACCCAGTACTTC. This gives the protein CASRVGEQGGETQYF.

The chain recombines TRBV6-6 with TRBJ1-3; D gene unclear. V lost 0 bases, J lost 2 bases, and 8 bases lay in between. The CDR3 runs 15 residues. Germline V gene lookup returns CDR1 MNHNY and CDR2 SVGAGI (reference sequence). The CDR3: CASSYSTTPGNTIYF. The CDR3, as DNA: TGTGCCAGCAGTTACTCGACTACCCCTGGAAACACCATATATTTT.

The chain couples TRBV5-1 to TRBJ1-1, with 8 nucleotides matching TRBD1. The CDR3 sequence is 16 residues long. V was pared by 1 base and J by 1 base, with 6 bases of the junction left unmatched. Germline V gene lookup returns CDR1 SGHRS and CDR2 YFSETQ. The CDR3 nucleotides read TGCGCCAGCAGCTTGTCGCGGGACAGGCGGAACACTGAAGCTTTCTTT. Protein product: CASSLSRDRRNTEAFF.

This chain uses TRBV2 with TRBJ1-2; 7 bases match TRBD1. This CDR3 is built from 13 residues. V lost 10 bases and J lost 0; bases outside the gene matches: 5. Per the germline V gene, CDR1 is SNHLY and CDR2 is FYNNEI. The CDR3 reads CATWDSPNYGYTF. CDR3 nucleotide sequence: TGTGCCACCTGGGACAGTCCTAACTATGGCTACACCTTC.

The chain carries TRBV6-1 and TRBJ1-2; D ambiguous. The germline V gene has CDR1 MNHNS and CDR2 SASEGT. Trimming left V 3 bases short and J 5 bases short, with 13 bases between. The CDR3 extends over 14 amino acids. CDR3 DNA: TGTGCCAGCAGTGATCAGGAGTTCGTTTATGGCTACACCTTC. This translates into CASSDQEFVYGYTF.

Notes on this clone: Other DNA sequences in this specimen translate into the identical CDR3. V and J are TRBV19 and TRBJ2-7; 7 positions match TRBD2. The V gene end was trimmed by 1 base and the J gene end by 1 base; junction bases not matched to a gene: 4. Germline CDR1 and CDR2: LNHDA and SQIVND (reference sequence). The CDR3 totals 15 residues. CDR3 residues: CASSIAQGGSYEQYF. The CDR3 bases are TGTGCCAGTAGTATAGCCCAGGGAGGGTCCTACGAGCAGTACTTC.

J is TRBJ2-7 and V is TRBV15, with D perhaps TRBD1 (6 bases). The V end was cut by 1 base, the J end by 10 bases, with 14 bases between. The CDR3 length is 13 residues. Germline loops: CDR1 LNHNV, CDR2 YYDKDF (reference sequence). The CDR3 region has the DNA TGTGCCACCAGCAGAGGGCAGACAGGCCATCAGTACTTC. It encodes CATSRGQTGHQYF.

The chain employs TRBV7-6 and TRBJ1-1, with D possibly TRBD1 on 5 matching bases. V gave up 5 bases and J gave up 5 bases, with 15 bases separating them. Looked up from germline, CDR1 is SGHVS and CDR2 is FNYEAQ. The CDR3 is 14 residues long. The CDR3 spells CASSAREGLTEAFF. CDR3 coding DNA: TGTGCCAGCAGCGCCCGAGAGGGACTAACTGAAGCTTTCTTT.

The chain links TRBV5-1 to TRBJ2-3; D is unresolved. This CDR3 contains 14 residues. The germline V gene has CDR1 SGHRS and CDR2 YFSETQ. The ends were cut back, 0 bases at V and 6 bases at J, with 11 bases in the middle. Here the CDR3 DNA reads TGCGCCAGCAGCTTGGTCCCAAACGGGGATACGCAGTATTTT. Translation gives CASSLVPNGDTQYF.

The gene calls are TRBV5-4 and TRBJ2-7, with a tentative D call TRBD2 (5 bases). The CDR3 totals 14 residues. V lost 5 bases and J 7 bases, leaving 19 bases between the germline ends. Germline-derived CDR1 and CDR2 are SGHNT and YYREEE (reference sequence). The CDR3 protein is CASRRQIQPGEQYF. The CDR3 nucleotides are TGTGCCAGCAGGAGGCAGATCCAGCCGGGGGAGCAGTACTTC.

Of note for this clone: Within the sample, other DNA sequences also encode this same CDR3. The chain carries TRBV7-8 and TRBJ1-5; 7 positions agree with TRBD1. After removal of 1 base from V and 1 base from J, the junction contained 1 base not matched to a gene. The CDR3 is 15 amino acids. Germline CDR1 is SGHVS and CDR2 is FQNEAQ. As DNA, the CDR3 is TGTGCCAGCAGCTTAGGACAGGGCAGCAATCAGCCCCAGCATTTT. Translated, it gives CASSLGQGSNQPQHF.

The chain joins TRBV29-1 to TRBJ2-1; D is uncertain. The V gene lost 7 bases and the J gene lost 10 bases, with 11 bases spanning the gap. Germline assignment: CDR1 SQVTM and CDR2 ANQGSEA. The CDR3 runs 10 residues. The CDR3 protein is CSAVTVEQFF. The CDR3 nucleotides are TGCAGCGCTGTGACGGTGGAGCAGTTCTTC.

The CDR3 sequence is CASSTRRVGTDTQYF. In DNA, the CDR3 is TGTGCCAGCAGCACCCGAAGGGTTGGCACAGATACGCAGTATTTT. The V call is TRBV9, the J call TRBJ2-3; no clear D. The CDR3 loop spans 15 amino acids. V lost 4 bases and J lost 1, with 13 bases in between. Germline CDR1 and CDR2: SGDLS and YYNGEE.

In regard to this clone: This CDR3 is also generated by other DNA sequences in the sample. In DNA form, the CDR3 reads TGTGCCAGCAGCGTAGAGCCAGGGACTGGAAACACCATATATTTT. As protein: CASSVEPGTGNTIYF. The genes are TRBV9 and TRBJ1-3; D is possibly TRBD1 (5 bases). Trimming took 0 bases from V and 2 from J, leaving 9 bases between them. Germline lookup yields CDR1 SGDLS and CDR2 YYNGEE. The CDR3 sequence is 15 residues long. The complete variable domain, with remaining parts taken from reference TRBV9 and TRBJ1-3, reads DSGVTQTPKHLITATGQRVTLRCSPRSGDLSVYWYQQSLDQGLQFLIQYYNGEERAKGNILERFSAQQFPDLHSELNLSSLELGDSALYFCASSVEPGTGNTIYFGEGSWLTVV.